One and the same sample provided the 11 T cell receptor beta chains below, sequenced in a study. TCRdb called the 5' RACE reads again in MiXCR, with one record for every CDR3 protein. Here the sample spans about 55,000 distinct CDR3 sequences, 15% to 20% being singletons. Sequencing was done on a sample of naive CD4+ T cells sorted from blood. Documented subset: naive CD4+ T cells, CD4+CD45RA+CD25-. The origin of the receptors is a female donor with breast cancer.

This clonotype has just a few counts. The CDR3 nucleotides are TGTGCCAGCAGACCCCGCACAGGGGTTAGTACCGGGGAGCTGTTTTTT. This encodes CASRPRTGVSTGELFF. The genes are TRBV7-6 and TRBJ2-2, with TRBD1 identical over 7 bases. The CDR3 is made up of 16 amino acids. The V segment lost 6 bases and the J segment 5 bases; nucleotides outside the gene matches: 12. The germline gives CDR1 SGHVS, CDR2 FNYEAQ.

As for this clonotype: At one end, the junction sequence differs from germline, possibly due to a read error. J is TRBJ1-2 and V is TRBV7-9; no definite D call. CDR3 size: 14 residues. Per germline, CDR1 SEHNR and CDR2 FQNEAQ (reference sequence). In DNA, the CDR3 is TGTGCCAGCAGCATATCGGGTTCTGTTTATGGCTCCACCTTC. This translates into CASSISGSVYGSTF.

This clonotype came up a few times. The chain uses TRBV5-1 and TRBJ1-1; D is perhaps TRBD1 (5 bases). V was pared by 2 bases and J by 1 base, with 9 bases between. Germline V lookup: CDR1 SGHRS, CDR2 YFSETQ. The CDR3 sequence is 14 residues long. The CDR3 is CASSFRGPNTEAFF. CDR3 nucleotide sequence: TGCGCCAGCAGCTTCCGGGGCCCGAACACTGAAGCTTTCTTT.

The chain couples TRBV5-6 to TRBJ2-7; 9 positions agree with TRBD1. CDR3 size: 14 residues. Germline V CDR1 and CDR2: SGHDT, YYEEEE. V dropped 3 bases and J dropped 5; count of bases not matched to a gene: 6. DNA for the CDR3: TGTGCCAGCAGCTCCCAACAGGGGGCCCACGAGCAGTACTTC. This codes for CASSSQQGAHEQYF.

This clonotype came up a few times. CDR3 DNA: TGCGCCAGCATACGGACCACAGGGGGTACCGGGGAGCTGTTTTTT. It specifies CASIRTTGGTGELFF. The chain is built from TRBV5-1 and TRBJ2-2; 8 bases align to TRBD1. The V gene's germline CDR1 is SGHRS and CDR2 YFSETQ. The CDR3 is made up of 15 amino acids. J lost 5 bases, V lost 6 bases, and 9 bases had no gene match.

On this clonotype: No conserved phenylalanine or tryptophan ends this CDR3, so it is likely a read error. V and J are TRBV5-1 and TRBJ2-3, with D uncertain. The V end lost 0 bases, the J end lost 1 base, and 9 bases lay between the germline ends. The CDR3 consists of 15 residues. Germline V gene data show CDR1 as SGHRS and CDR2 as YFSETQ. CDR3 loop: CASSLAAIGTDTQYL. The CDR3, as DNA: TGCGCCAGCAGCTTGGCAGCTATAGGCACAGATACGCAGTATCTT.

This clonotype was seen only a few times. Possible read error: a much larger clone is one base away. This is likely a read error, given that the CDR3 carries no conserved phenylalanine or tryptophan at its end. The chain employs TRBV29-1 and TRBJ2-2; TRBD1 aligns across 7 bases. The germline gives CDR1 SQVTM, CDR2 ANQGSEA. V was clipped by 7 bases and J by 6 bases; unmatched bases: 2. The CDR3 has 11 amino acids. The DNA for the CDR3 is TGCAGCGCGACAGGGCCCGGGGAGCTGTTTCTT. Protein: CSATGPGELFL.

The chain recombines TRBV5-1 with TRBJ2-1, with 9 positions matching TRBD2. The CDR3 runs 15 residues. Germline CDR1 and CDR2: SGHRS and YFSETQ. The J segment lost 9 bases and the V segment lost 0 bases, leaving 7 bases of the junction unmatched. The CDR3 reads CASSLVASGTLEQFF. The CDR3 nucleotides read TGCGCCAGCAGCTTGGTGGCTAGCGGGACGCTTGAGCAGTTCTTC.

This clonotype showed up many times. The chain carries TRBV9 and TRBJ2-7, with D unclear. The germline V gene has CDR1 SGDLS and CDR2 YYNGEE. V was cut by 0 bases and J by 6 bases, with 10 bases left in between. This CDR3 contains 13 residues. CDR3 bases: TGTGCCAGCAGCGTAGGGGGTTTGAGCGAGCAGTACTTC. Translated: CASSVGGLSEQYF.

Details on this clonotype: Its ends do not fully match the called genes, so a read error is possible. V and J are TRBV20-1 and TRBJ2-5; 7 nucleotides align to TRBD2. Germline CDR1 and CDR2: DFQATT and SNEGSKA (reference sequence). This CDR3 region has 11 residues. For the CDR3, the DNA is TGCAGTATTGGGGGGGAGGAGATCCAGTACTTC. Amino acids: CSIGGEEIQYF.

The chain is built from TRBV12-3 or TRBV12-4 and TRBJ2-1; TRBD1 is a possible D gene (5 bases). The CDR3 is made up of 14 amino acids. CDR3 residues: CVIAWQGSSNEQFF. CDR3 sequence (DNA): TGTGTCATCGCCTGGCAGGGAAGCAGCAATGAGCAGTTCTTC.